This TCR beta chain was sequenced in a study of T cell changes during pregnancy in multiple sclerosis. Germline V gene lookup returns CDR1 ENHRY and CDR2 SYGVKD. Trimming took 8 bases from V and 3 from J; bases not matched to a gene: 12. This CDR3 spans 17 amino acids. Sequenced by immunoSEQ multiplex PCR; TCRdb stores in-frame clones only, minus some. The table records about 100,000 clones, almost 95% of them present only once. Specimen: peripheral blood, collected before pregnancy. V is TRBV10-3 and J is TRBJ2-1; 11 bases are a match to TRBD1. The receptor comes from a female donor with multiple sclerosis, enrolled in a pregnancy study. Written as DNA, the CDR3 is TGTGCCATCGCTCCGGGACAGGGGGTCTCCTACTACAATGAGCAGTTCTTC. This gives the protein CAIAPGQGVSYYNEQFF.